These T cell receptor beta chains were read from a single sample in a study of blood T cell repertoires in COVID-19. Sequencing used immunoSEQ multiplex PCR; TCRdb keeps in-frame clones, though not all of them. The profile covers about 47,000 clones, with about 84% appearing a single time and approximately 8.2% taken by the ten largest. Sequenced material: peripheral blood. These receptors all come from a man in his sixties with acute or convalescent COVID-19. Each CDR3 is given with its conserved first and last residue. The D gene is left open where the match is weak. Some rows have no size entry. The others give once, few or many, or a class for an expanded clone.

once TRBJ1-2 TRBV21-1 . TGTGCCAGCAGCCATGGGCCTGTTAGTGACTACACCTTC CASSHGPVSDYTF
few TRBJ2-1 TRBV7-3 TRBD2 TGTGCCAGCAGCATAACTAGCGGGGTCTATGAGCAGTTCTTC CASSITSGVYEQFF
. TRBJ2-3 TRBV6-5 . TGTGCCAGCAGTTACTCGAGGGGGGGCTCAGATACGCAGTATTTT CASSYSRGGSDTQYF
. TRBJ2-3 TRBV5-1 TRBD2 TGCGCCAGCAGCTTGGTATCGGCTAGCGGGGGGGCCACAGATACGCAGTATTTT CASSLVSASGGATDTQYF
few TRBJ2-5 TRBV6-4 . TGTGCCAGCAGCGACTTTAATAATACCCTGACGCGTTGGGGACACGAGACCCAGTACTTC CASSDFNNTLTRWGHETQYF
. TRBJ2-1 TRBV19 TRBD1 TGTGCCAGTAGTATTGGGGACAGCTCCTACAATGAGCAGTTCTTC CASSIGDSSYNEQFF
once TRBJ2-1 TRBV12-3/TRBV12-4 . TGTGCCAGCAGTTTAGCGCGGAGGGATGAGCAGTTCTTC CASSLARRDEQFF
. TRBJ2-3 TRBV9 TRBD2 TGTGCCAGCAGCATCGGGACTAGCGGGGGAGATACGCAGTATTTT CASSIGTSGGDTQYF
. TRBJ2-5 TRBV29-1 TRBD2 TGCAGCGCAACTCGTGTACCGGGACTAGCGGGGGTTCAAGAGACCCAGTACTTC CSATRVPGLAGVQETQYF
few TRBJ1-4 TRBV7-2 . TGTGCCAGCAGCTTAGTCCCCGGGAAATGGGGAGAAAAACTGTTTTTT CASSLVPGKWGEKLFF
. TRBJ1-1 TRBV14 . TGTGCCAGCAGCCAGATAATACCCCGGGGATTGTATAGTCTGAACACTGAAGCTTTCTTT CASSQIIPRGLYSLNTEAFF
. TRBJ2-2 TRBV24-1 TRBD1 TGTGCCACCAGTGACCCCCCAGGACAGGGCTGGGGCACCGGGGAGCTGTTTTTT CATSDPPGQGWGTGELFF
. TRBJ1-2 TRBV5-6 TRBD1 TGTGCCAGCAGCTGGGACAGGGAGGGTGGCTACACCTTC CASSWDREGGYTF
. TRBJ2-1 TRBV6-2/TRBV6-3 . TGTGCCAGCAGTTATCGTCGGGATGACAATGAGCAGTTCTTC CASSYRRDDNEQFF
. TRBJ1-1 TRBV5-1 . TGCGCCAGCAGCCTTGGGGGCCCCAGGGGTGAAGCTTTCTTT CASSLGGPRGEAFF
. TRBJ1-6 TRBV5-4 . TGTGCCAGCAGTACGACGGGGGATAATTCACCCCTCCACTTT CASSTTGDNSPLHF